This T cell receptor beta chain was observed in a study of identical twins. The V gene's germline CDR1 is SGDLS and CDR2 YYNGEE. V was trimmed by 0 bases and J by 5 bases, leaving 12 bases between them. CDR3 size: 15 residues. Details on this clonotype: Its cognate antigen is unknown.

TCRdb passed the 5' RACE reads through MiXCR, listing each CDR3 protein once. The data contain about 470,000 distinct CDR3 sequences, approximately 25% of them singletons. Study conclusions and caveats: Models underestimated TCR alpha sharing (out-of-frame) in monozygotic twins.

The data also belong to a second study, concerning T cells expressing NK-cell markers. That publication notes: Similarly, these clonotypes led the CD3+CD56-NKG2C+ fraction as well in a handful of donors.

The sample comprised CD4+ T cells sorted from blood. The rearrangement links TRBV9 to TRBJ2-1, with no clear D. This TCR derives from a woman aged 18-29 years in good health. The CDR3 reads CASSVVGSNHNEQFF. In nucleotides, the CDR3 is TGTGCCAGCAGCGTAGTTGGGTCCAACCACAATGAGCAGTTCTTC.